Following are 4 T cell receptor beta chains from one sample sequenced in a study of blood T cell repertoires in COVID-19. Sequenced by immunoSEQ multiplex PCR; TCRdb stores in-frame clones only, minus some. In the table there are about 200,000 clones, 82% of which are singletons. The source material was PBMCs or T cells enriched from blood (not recorded which). The receptors derive from a woman aged 60-75 years with acute COVID-19.

The J gene is TRBJ2-2, the V gene TRBV10-3, with 9 bases identical to TRBD2. The CDR3 contains 15 residues. Germline V gene lookup returns CDR1 ENHRY and CDR2 SYGVKD. The V segment lost 8 bases and the J segment 5 bases; nucleotides outside the gene matches: 9. DNA for the CDR3: TGTGCCATCGGCAATAGCGGGGGCCAAACCGGGGAGCTGTTTTTT. Translation gives CAIGNSGGQTGELFF.

This clone was observed once. The rearrangement uses TRBV12-3 or TRBV12-4 and TRBJ1-1; D call uncertain. The CDR3 spans 13 residues. V was cut by 5 bases and J by 6 bases, with 13 bases left in between. Here the CDR3 reads CASSLGVAAEAFF. The DNA for the CDR3 is TGTGCCAGCAGTCTAGGTGTGGCGGCTGAAGCTTTCTTT.

The V gene is TRBV6-5, the J gene TRBJ1-4; 7 bases line up with TRBD1. This CDR3 comprises 15 residues. Germline V gene lookup returns CDR1 MNHEY and CDR2 SVGAGI. V was clipped by 6 bases and J by 7 bases; unmatched bases: 11. The CDR3 protein is CASSYDMRGLEKLFF. CDR3 sequence (DNA): TGTGCCAGCAGCTACGACATGAGGGGGCTTGAAAAACTGTTTTTT.

This chain links TRBV21-1 with TRBJ2-6; the table assigns TRBD2, which was not confirmed against the DNA. TRBV21-1 is classified as a pseudogene. CDR3 length: 16 amino acids. The CDR3 here is CASSKGGFSGANVLTF. Written as DNA, the CDR3 is TGTGCCAGCAGCAAAGGCGGTTTCTCTGGGGCCAACGTCCTGACTTTC.